This T cell receptor beta chain was identified during a study of post-analysis software for immune sequencing data. Study details: The study covered relapsing-remitting, secondary progressive and progressive-relapsing courses of multiple sclerosis. Study outcomes and limitations: Included in a set of five TRBV segments more frequent in patients than controls were TRBV5-6, TRBV5-1 and TRBV20-1. Controls showed significantly higher normalized Chao1 diversity than did multiple sclerosis patients.

Deletions cut 4 bases from V and 7 bases from J, with 11 bases between. The CDR3 spans 13 residues. The germline V gene has CDR1 MGHRA and CDR2 YSYEKL. Regarding this clonotype: The target antigen is unknown.

Included in the TCR beta cDNA libraries were unique molecular identifiers. TCRdb reprocessed the PCR reads with MiXCR, giving one entry per CDR3 protein. The table lists a few hundred thousand distinct CDR3 sequences, more than 30% of them singletons. The material sequenced was blood. The chain is built from TRBV4-1 and TRBJ2-1; D is unclear. This clonotype was sampled from a girl aged 2-10 years with multiple sclerosis. CDR3 bases: TGCGCCAGCAGCCTCCATCTAAATAATGAGCAGTTCTTC. This translates into CASSLHLNNEQFF.